A single sample is the source of the 25 T cell receptor beta chains below, sequenced in a study of blood T cell repertoires in COVID-19. Method: immunoSEQ multiplex PCR; TCRdb's copy keeps in-frame clones and lacks some. The sample has 450,000 to 600,000 clones, approximately 90% seen once; the top ten hold roughly 0.7%. The specimen was PBMCs or T cells enriched from blood (not recorded which). Receptor source: a woman under 30 who had recovered from COVID-19.

The chain joins TRBV4-1 to TRBJ1-6, with D possibly TRBD1 on 6 matching bases. The CDR3 length is 15 residues. Germline CDR1 is MGHRA and CDR2 is YSYEKL. Trimming shortened V by 0 bases and J by 15 bases, and 18 bases separated the two germline ends. This chain's CDR3 is CASSQDWPVFRGLHF. In nucleotides, the CDR3 is TGCGCCAGCAGCCAAGATTGGCCGGTTTTCAGGGGCCTCCACTTT.

J is TRBJ2-7 and V is TRBV4-1, with D perhaps matching TRBD2 (6 bases). Between the trimmed V and J ends, which lost 1 base and 0 bases, there was a span of 10 bases. The V gene's germline CDR1 is MGHRA and CDR2 YSYEKL. This CDR3 region has 15 residues. CDR3 residues: CASSQVRGSSYEQYF. The CDR3 nucleotides read TGCGCCAGCAGCCAAGTGCGGGGAAGCTCCTACGAGCAGTACTTC.

V and J are TRBV4-1 and TRBJ2-5; 7 bases match TRBD2. The germline V gene has CDR1 MGHRA and CDR2 YSYEKL. This CDR3 region has 16 residues. The V gene end was trimmed by 1 base and the J gene end by 4 bases; junction bases not matched to a gene: 9. The CDR3: CASSQVITGEGETQYF. In nucleotides, the CDR3 is TGCGCCAGCAGCCAAGTCATAACGGGGGAGGGAGAGACCCAGTACTTC.

The chain combines TRBV5-1 with TRBJ2-3; D might be TRBD2 (6 bases). CDR3 length: 16 residues. CDR1 and CDR2 (germline): SGHRS, YFSETQ. Trimming removed 2 bases at V and 6 bases at J, with 19 bases between. The CDR3 here is CASSLENPGVGDTQYF. The CDR3 DNA reads TGCGCCAGCAGCTTAGAAAATCCGGGGGTTGGGGATACGCAGTATTTT.

The chain couples TRBV5-4 to TRBJ2-5, with TRBD2 identical over 8 bases. This CDR3 contains 15 residues. Germline V gives CDR1 SGHNT, CDR2 YYREEE (reference sequence). Trimming took 3 bases from V and 5 from J; bases not matched to a gene: 9. DNA of the CDR3: TGTGCCAGCAGCTCAATAGCGGGGCGGATCGAGACCCAGTACTTC. Its translation: CASSSIAGRIETQYF.

DNA of the CDR3: TGTGCCAGCAGCATGTTTTATACTTTCGACAGGGTAGATCAGCCCCAGCATTTT. It yields the protein CASSMFYTFDRVDQPQHF. The chain uses TRBV21-1 and TRBJ1-5; whether TRBD1, the table's D call, matches the DNA was not checked. TRBV21-1 is flagged as a pseudogene. The CDR3 loop spans 18 amino acids.

The rearrangement links TRBV7-9 to TRBJ1-2; unclear D gene. The CDR3 totals 13 residues. The V end lost 6 bases, the J end lost 4 bases, and 12 bases lay between the germline ends. CDR1 and CDR2 (germline): SEHNR, FQNEAQ (reference sequence). This CDR3 reads CASSPTAIYGYTF. CDR3 DNA sequence: TGTGCCAGCAGTCCTACCGCCATCTATGGCTACACCTTC.

The CDR3 bases are TGTGCCACCAGCCCGGGAGGGTTCCATGGCTACACCTTC. The encoded protein is CATSPGGFHGYTF. The J gene is TRBJ1-2, the V gene TRBV24-1; D is unresolved. The V gene's germline CDR1 is KGHDR and CDR2 SFDVKD. V was shortened by 7 bases and J by 6 bases, with 14 bases between the two germline ends. The CDR3 loop spans 13 amino acids.

As concerns this clone: Other DNA sequences of this sample code for an identical CDR3. The rearrangement joins TRBV28 to TRBJ1-5; the match to TRBD1 covers 9 bases. CDR3 length: 15 residues. With V trimmed by 5 bases and J by 5 bases, 7 bases remained unmatched. Germline-derived CDR1 and CDR2 are MDHEN and SYDVKM. For the CDR3, the DNA is TGTGCCAGCAGTAAACCGGGACAGGGCTATCAGCCCCAGCATTTT. Amino acids: CASSKPGQGYQPQHF.

This clone was detected only once. The J gene is TRBJ1-5, the V gene TRBV19; no firm D call. Trimming cost V 8 bases and J 0 bases, with 11 bases left between them. The CDR3 is made up of 14 amino acids. Germline V gene data show CDR1 as LNHDA and CDR2 as SQIVND (reference sequence). The CDR3 spells CASQPTDSNQPQHF. For the CDR3, the DNA is TGTGCCAGTCAACCGACTGATAGCAATCAGCCCCAGCATTTT.

The rearrangement links TRBV12-5 to TRBJ2-7, with no clear D. This CDR3 region has 13 residues. The V gene's germline CDR1 is LGHNT and CDR2 FRNRAP. The ends were cut back, 1 base at V and 0 bases at J, with 4 bases in the middle. The CDR3 nucleotides are TGTGCTAGTGGTTTGGCCCTCTCCTACGAGCAGTACTTC. It is translated as CASGLALSYEQYF.

This rearrangement joins TRBV25-1 to TRBJ2-7; perhaps TRBD2 as D (5 bases). The CDR3 extends over 14 amino acids. V lost 6 bases and J 6 bases, leaving 18 bases between the germline ends. Germline V CDR1 and CDR2: MGHDK, SYGVNS. Written as DNA, the CDR3 is TGTGCCAGCAGCCGACCCGGAGGTGGTGGCGAGCAGTACTTC. Translated: CASSRPGGGGEQYF.

The CDR3 sequence: CASSLAAGSYNEQFF. In DNA form, the CDR3 reads TGTGCCAGCAGCTTAGCGGCAGGTTCTTACAATGAGCAGTTCTTC. The chain carries TRBV7-6 and TRBJ2-1, with D uncertain. Looked up from germline, CDR1 is SGHVS and CDR2 is FNYEAQ. The CDR3 contains 15 residues. The V end lost 0 bases, the J end lost 4 bases, and 10 bases lay between the germline ends.

The rearrangement uses TRBV6-6 and TRBJ1-2; D might be TRBD1 (6 bases). The germline V gene has CDR1 MNHNY and CDR2 SVGAGI (reference sequence). The CDR3 is 20 amino acids. Trimming took 6 bases from V and 2 from J, leaving 31 bases between them. As DNA, the CDR3 is TGTGCCAGCAGACGAACCTTTGCGCGACGGGGGGCGGTGGAAAACTATGGCTACACCTTC. It specifies CASRRTFARRGAVENYGYTF.

J is TRBJ2-1 and V is TRBV19; 7 bases are shared with TRBD2. Germline lookup yields CDR1 LNHDA and CDR2 SQIVND (reference sequence). The CDR3 spans 15 residues. J was trimmed by 7 bases and V by 5 bases; bases with no gene match: 11. The DNA for the CDR3 is TGTGCCAGTAGTGGACGGCTTAGCGGGTGGAATGAGCAGTTCTTC. Translation gives CASSGRLSGWNEQFF.

For this clone: The same CDR3 is also encoded by other DNA sequences in this sample. The chain couples TRBV27 to TRBJ1-2; tentatively, D is TRBD1 (6 bases). V lost 6 bases, J lost 7 bases, and 15 bases lay in between. The CDR3 consists of 13 residues. CDR1 is MNHEY and CDR2 is SMNVEV in the germline V gene (reference sequence). The CDR3 nucleotides are TGTGCCAGCAGCCTCCAGGGGTTGGGTGGCTACACCTTC. Amino acid sequence: CASSLQGLGGYTF.

The genes are TRBV19 and TRBJ1-1; D perhaps matches TRBD1 (6 bases). This CDR3 is built from 15 residues. The V end was cut by 1 base, the J end by 8 bases, with 17 bases between. In germline, CDR1 is LNHDA, CDR2 SQIVND (reference sequence). CDR3 residues: CASSIARQAQAEAFF. The CDR3 coding sequence is TGTGCCAGTAGTATAGCCAGACAGGCCCAAGCCGAAGCTTTCTTT.

The chain employs TRBV7-2 and TRBJ1-3, with TRBD1 matching 8 bases. The CDR3 has 14 residues. V shed 5 bases, J shed 4 bases, and the junction held 4 bases outside the gene matches. Germline loops: CDR1 SGHTA, CDR2 FQGNSA. CDR3 sequence reads: CASSGGTGGNTIYF. As DNA, the CDR3 is TGTGCCAGCAGCGGAGGGACAGGAGGAAACACCATATATTTT.

This clone was seen a few times. V and J are TRBV30 and TRBJ1-5; maybe TRBD1 (5 bases). CDR1 and CDR2 (germline): GTSNPN, SVGIG (reference sequence). The CDR3 loop spans 15 amino acids. With 2 bases removed from V and 2 bases from J, the gap between germline ends came to 13 bases. The CDR3 is CAWSRGEIGNQPQHF. CDR3 in DNA: TGTGCCTGGAGTCGGGGGGAGATTGGCAATCAGCCCCAGCATTTT.

This chain uses TRBV15 with TRBJ1-2; D perhaps matches TRBD1 (6 bases). V was pared by 5 bases and J by 4 bases, with 14 bases between. Per the germline V gene, CDR1 is LNHNV and CDR2 is YYDKDF (reference sequence). The CDR3 spans 14 residues. The CDR3 here is CATSPRTVPYGYTF. The CDR3 nucleotides read TGTGCCACCAGCCCCCGGACAGTTCCCTATGGCTACACCTTC. Supplemented by reference TRBV15 and TRBJ1-2, the full variable domain reads DAMVIQNPRYQVTQFGKPVTLSCSQTLNHNVMYWYQQKSSQAPKLLFHYYDKDFNNEADTPDNFQSRRPNTSFCFLDIRSPGLGDTAMYLCATSPRTVPYGYTFGSGTRLTVV.

The chain employs TRBV14 and TRBJ2-3; D unresolved. The CDR3 consists of 14 residues. CDR1 SGHDN and CDR2 FVKESK come from the germline V gene. V was cut by 1 base and J by 2 bases, with 7 bases left in between. This chain's CDR3 is CASSQGRITDTQYF. The CDR3 DNA is TGTGCCAGCAGCCAAGGCAGGATCACAGATACGCAGTATTTT.

This clone was seen a handful of times. This chain uses TRBV5-1 with TRBJ1-2; 8 positions match TRBD1. Trimming cost V 2 bases and J 7 bases; bases outside gene matches: 7. The CDR3 consists of 14 residues. The germline gives CDR1 SGHRS, CDR2 YFSETQ. The CDR3 reads CASSLFLQGGGYTF. Here the CDR3 DNA reads TGCGCCAGCAGCTTATTCCTACAGGGGGGTGGCTACACCTTC.

The chain has TRBV25-1 and TRBJ1-1; D might be TRBD1 (6 bases). The CDR3 runs 15 residues. Trimming took off 7 bases at V and 1 base at J, with 16 bases between the two ends. Germline V gene sequence: CDR1 MGHDK, CDR2 SYGVNS. CDR3 sequence: CASMDSLGGNTEAFF. CDR3 coding DNA: TGTGCCAGCATGGACAGCCTAGGGGGGAACACTGAAGCTTTCTTT.

This clone appeared a few times. The chain uses TRBV6-5 and TRBJ1-1, with 7 bases fitting TRBD1. J was trimmed by 1 base and V by 8 bases; bases with no gene match: 4. CDR1 MNHEY and CDR2 SVGAGI come from the germline V gene. The CDR3 is 13 residues long. CDR3 sequence: CASCRGQNTEAFF. DNA of the CDR3: TGTGCCAGCTGTAGGGGGCAGAACACTGAAGCTTTCTTT.

The CDR3 bases are TGTGCCAGCTCACGACAAACCGGGACAGTCAGCAATCAGCCCCAGCATTTT. Residues: CASSRQTGTVSNQPQHF. The J gene is TRBJ1-5, the V gene TRBV18, with TRBD1 matching 7 bases. Germline V gene sequence: CDR1 KGHSH, CDR2 LQKENI. J was trimmed by 1 base and V by 4 bases; bases with no gene match: 10. This CDR3 has 17 residues.